This T cell receptor beta chain is from a study of blood T cell repertoires in COVID-19. As for the study in general: Sources were T cells, B-cell-depleted T cells, or PBMCs; the material itself was cDNA or gDNA.

V shed 1 base and J shed 3 bases, with 9 bases lying between them. Germline V gene lookup returns CDR1 MNHNS and CDR2 SASEGT. The CDR3 covers 14 residues. This clone has a handful of counts. The repertoire was sequenced with immunoSEQ multiplex PCR; TCRdb's copy has only in-frame clones and lacks some. The data contain about 110,000 clones, over 70% of them singletons. The specimen was peripheral blood. This rearrangement joins TRBV6-1 to TRBJ1-1; TRBD1 might be the D (6 bases). The TCR was taken from a man aged 45 to 65 with acute or convalescent COVID-19. CDR3 region: CASSEDGQYTEAFF. The CDR3, as DNA: TGTGCCAGCAGTGAAGATGGACAGTACACTGAAGCTTTCTTT.